The sequence of this T cell receptor beta chain was determined in a study of blood T cell repertoires in COVID-19. The overall study: PBMCs, B-cell-depleted T cells, or T cells were the source of the cDNA or gDNA that made up the material.

The CDR3 is made up of 15 amino acids. Germline V gene lookup returns CDR1 MNHEY and CDR2 SMNVEV (reference sequence). J gave up 3 bases and V 5 bases, and 9 bases lay outside the gene matches. As originally analysed: Amplification of reference gene primers was used by the study to estimate nucleated cell counts. Libraries were prepared by immunoSEQ multiplex PCR; TCRdb keeps only in-frame clonotypes and omits some of them. D and trimming come from the DNA, and the V and J calls and clone size come from that table. The sample consists of 70,000 to 90,000 clones, 86% of them appearing once. The TCR was taken from an elderly man with COVID-19, enrolled during active disease. Specimen: peripheral blood. The V gene is TRBV27, the J gene TRBJ2-5, with 7 bases lining up with TRBD2. CDR3 sequence (DNA): TGTGCCAGCAGTCCCGGGGGGTTGATAGAAGAGACCCAGTACTTC. The encoded protein is CASSPGGLIEETQYF.